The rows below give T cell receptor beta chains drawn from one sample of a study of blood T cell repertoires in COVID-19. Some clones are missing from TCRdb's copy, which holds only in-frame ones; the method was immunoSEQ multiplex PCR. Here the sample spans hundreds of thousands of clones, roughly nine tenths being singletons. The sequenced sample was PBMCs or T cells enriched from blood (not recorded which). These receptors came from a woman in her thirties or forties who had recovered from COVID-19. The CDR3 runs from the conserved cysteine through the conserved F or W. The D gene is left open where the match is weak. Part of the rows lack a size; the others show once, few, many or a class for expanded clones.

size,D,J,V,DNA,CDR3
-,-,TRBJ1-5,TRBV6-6,TGTGCCTCTCTCCCCCGGGGGGCTTATAGCAATCAGCCCCAGCATTTT,CASLPRGAYSNQPQHF
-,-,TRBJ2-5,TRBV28,TGTGCCAGCAGTTTATCGGAGGGTAGGGAGACCCAGTACTTC,CASSLSEGRETQYF
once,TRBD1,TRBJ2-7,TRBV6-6,TGTGCCAGCAGCAAGTCCTCACCGGGACAGCCGTACTTC,CASSKSSPGQPYF
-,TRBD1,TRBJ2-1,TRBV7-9,TGTGCCAGCAGCTCAGGGGGACAGGGGTTTATTGGGCAGTTCTTC,CASSSGGQGFIGQFF
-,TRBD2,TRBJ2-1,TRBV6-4,TGTGCCAGCAGTGCGGAGGCTAGCGGGAGTACTGAGCAGTTCTTC,CASSAEASGSTEQFF
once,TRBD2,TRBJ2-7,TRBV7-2,TGTGCCAGCAGCTTAACTAGCGGCGACTACGAGCAGTACTTC,CASSLTSGDYEQYF
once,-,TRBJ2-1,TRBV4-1,TGCGCCAGCAGCCAGGGAGGTTCCTACAATGAGCAGTTCTTC,CASSQGGSYNEQFF
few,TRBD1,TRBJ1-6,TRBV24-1,TGTGCCACCAGTGATAAGACAGGGAAGAAAAATTCACCCCTCCACTTT,CATSDKTGKKNSPLHF
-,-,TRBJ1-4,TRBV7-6,TGTGCCAGCAGCTTAGCAACCCCCCCCGTGCGGTTCACTAATGAAAAACTGTTTTTT,CASSLATPPVRFTNEKLFF
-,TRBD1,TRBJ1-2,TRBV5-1,TGCGCCAGCTGGACAGGGTTAGCCAACTATGGCTACACCTTC,CASWTGLANYGYTF
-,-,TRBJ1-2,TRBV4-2,TGTGCCAGCAGCCAAGTAACAGGGTTAAACTATGGCTACACCTTC,CASSQVTGLNYGYTF
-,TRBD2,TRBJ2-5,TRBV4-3,TGCGCCAGCAGCCAAGATAGGACTAGCGGAGAGACCCAGTACTTC,CASSQDRTSGETQYF
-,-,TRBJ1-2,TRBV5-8,TGTGCCAGCAGCTTGGTACAGGTTAACTATGGCTACACCTTC,CASSLVQVNYGYTF
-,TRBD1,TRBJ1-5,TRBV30,TGTGCCTGGAGTGTTTCCGGGACAGGGGTTCAGCCCCAGCATTTT,CAWSVSGTGVQPQHF
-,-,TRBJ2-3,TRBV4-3,TGCGCCAGCAGCCAAGAGTCCCTCGGGGTAGATACGCAGTATTTT,CASSQESLGVDTQYF
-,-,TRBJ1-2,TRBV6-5,TGTGCCAGCAGTTACCAGGGGCAGACTAACTATGGCTACACCTTC,CASSYQGQTNYGYTF
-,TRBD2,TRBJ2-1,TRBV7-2,TGTGCCAGCAGCAAGAGTAGCGGGGGAGCTAACAATGAGCAGTTCTTC,CASSKSSGGANNEQFF
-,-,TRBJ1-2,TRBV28,TGTGCCAGCAGCGGCCGACACGAGGGTAGTTATGGCTACACCTTC,CASSGRHEGSYGYTF
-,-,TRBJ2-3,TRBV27,TGTGCCAGCAGATCTGGCCAGGGTTCCACAGATACGCAGTATTTT,CASRSGQGSTDTQYF
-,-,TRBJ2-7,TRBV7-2,TGTGCCAGCAGCGCCACAGGCATCGGTTTGAGCGAGCAGTACTTC,CASSATGIGLSEQYF
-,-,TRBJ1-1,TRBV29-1,TGCAGCGGATCACAGACAGGTTCCACTGAAGCTTTCTTT,CSGSQTGSTEAFF
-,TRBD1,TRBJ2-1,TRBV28,TGTGCCAGCAGTTTAATTGCACAGGGGTACTACAATGAGCAGTTCTTC,CASSLIAQGYYNEQFF
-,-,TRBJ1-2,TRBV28,TGTGCCAGTGACGGAGGGTCGGGCTATGGCTACACCTTC,CASDGGSGYGYTF
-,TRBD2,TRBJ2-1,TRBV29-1,TGCAGCGTCCTTGGGTCTAGCGGGAGGGCGGGTAATGAGCAGTTCTTC,CSVLGSSGRAGNEQFF
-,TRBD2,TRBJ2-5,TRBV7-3,TGTGCCAGCAGCCACCGGGAGGACGAGACCCAGTACTTC,CASSHREDETQYF
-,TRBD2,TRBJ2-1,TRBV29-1,TGCAGCGCTGGTAGAGCGGGAGGGTACAATGAGCAGTTCTTC,CSAGRAGGYNEQFF
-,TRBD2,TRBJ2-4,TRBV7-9,TGTGCCAGCAGCCAACTAGCGGGAGGGTTCCAAAACATTCAGTACTTC,CASSQLAGGFQNIQYF
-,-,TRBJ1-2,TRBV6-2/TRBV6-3,TGTGCCAGCAGTTACTCGGGTGATCAGGGTGGCTACACCTTC,CASSYSGDQGGYTF
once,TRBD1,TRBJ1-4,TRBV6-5,TGTGCCAGCAGGACAGGGGGCACTAATGAAAAACTGTTTTTT,CASRTGGTNEKLFF
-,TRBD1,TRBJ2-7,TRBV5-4,TGTGCCAGCAGCGCCGAACAGGGGGCCGAGCAGTACTTC,CASSAEQGAEQYF
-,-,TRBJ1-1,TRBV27,TGTGCCAGCAGTTTATCGGGGGGGCACACTGAAGCTTTCTTT,CASSLSGGHTEAFF
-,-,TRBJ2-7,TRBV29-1,TGCAGCTGTGTTGCAGGCACCAAAGCAAGCTCCTACGAGCAGTACTTC,CSCVAGTKASSYEQYF
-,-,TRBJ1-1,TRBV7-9,TGTGCCAGCAGCTTATCTCCGACAGTACCTTTTGAAGCTTTCTTT,CASSLSPTVPFEAFF
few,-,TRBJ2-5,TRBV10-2,TGCGCCAGCAGTTTCGGGAGACAGGGAGAGACCCAGTACTTC,CASSFGRQGETQYF
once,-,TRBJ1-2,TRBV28,TGTGCCAGCAGTTTGGGGCAGAACTATGGCTACACCTTC,CASSLGQNYGYTF
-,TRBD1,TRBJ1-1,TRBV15,TGTGCCACCAGCAGACGGGGACAGGGCACTGAAGCTTTCTTT,CATSRRGQGTEAFF
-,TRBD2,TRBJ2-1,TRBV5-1,TGCGCCAGCAGGGAAGGGACTAGCGATGAGCAGTTCTTC,CASREGTSDEQFF
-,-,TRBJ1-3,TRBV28,TGTGCCAGCAGTCGGGGCTCTGGAAACACCATATATTTT,CASSRGSGNTIYF
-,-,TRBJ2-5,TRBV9,TGTGCCAGCAGCCCGGAGGGAGCGGCCCAAGAGACCCAGTACTTC,CASSPEGAAQETQYF
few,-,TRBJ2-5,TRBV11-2,TGTGCCAGCAGCCAGCAAGAGACCCAGTACTTC,CASSQQETQYF
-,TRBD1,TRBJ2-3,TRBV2,TGTGCCAGCAGTCTCCCGGGACAGGGAGGGAAAGATACGCAGTATTTT,CASSLPGQGGKDTQYF
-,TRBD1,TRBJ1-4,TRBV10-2,TGCGCCAGCAGTGATTATCCAGGGACAGGGAATGAAAAACTGTTTTTT,CASSDYPGTGNEKLFF
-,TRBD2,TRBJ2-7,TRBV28,TGTGCCAGCAAACGACTAGCGGGCGAGCAGTACTTC,CASKRLAGEQYF
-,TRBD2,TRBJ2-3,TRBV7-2,TGTGCCAGCAGCTTTCAAGGGACTAGCGCAGATACGCAGTATTTT,CASSFQGTSADTQYF
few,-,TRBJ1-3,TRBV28,TGTGTTGCGCGAGGGTTCCCTGGAAACACCATATATTTT,CVARGFPGNTIYF